The 28 T cell receptor beta chains listed next were all sequenced from one sample in a study of shared clonotypes between healthy human individuals. Clones were read by immunoSEQ multiplex PCR, and TCRdb kept only the in-frame ones, dropping some. The sample has about 2.1 million clones, about 93% seen once; the top ten hold approximately 1.7%. CD8 cells classed as naive were CD45RO-negative and positively selected for CCR7, excluding terminally differentiated effector memory CD45RA+ cells. Sample: naive CD8+ T cells from PBMCs. These receptors were collected from a young man in good health. Some clones in this sample may be carry-over from other donors' samples.

Concerning this clone: Other DNA sequences of this sample code for an identical CDR3. The chain has TRBV18 and TRBJ2-1; 9 bases align to TRBD1. The CDR3 loop spans 15 amino acids. V trimming: 3 bases; J trimming: 4 bases; junction bases outside the gene matches: 4. CDR1 and CDR2 (germline): KGHSH, LQKENI. The CDR3 DNA sequence: TGTGCCAGCTCACCGACAGGGGGTGCGTACAATGAGCAGTTCTTC. It encodes CASSPTGGAYNEQFF.

The rearrangement links TRBV19 to TRBJ2-1; 10 nucleotides line up with TRBD2. This CDR3 has 16 amino acids. The germline CDR1 and CDR2 sequences are LNHDA and SQIVND (reference sequence). The junction had 5 bases not matched to a gene; V was cut back by 6 bases and J by 0 bases. CDR3 loop: CASRGLATYSYNEQFF. CDR3 nucleotides: TGTGCCAGTAGGGGACTAGCGACCTACTCCTACAATGAGCAGTTCTTC.

Points on this clone: The same CDR3 is also encoded by other DNA sequences in this sample. V usage is TRBV7-9 and J usage is TRBJ2-7; D possibly uses TRBD1 or TRBD2 (5 bases each). Per the germline V gene, CDR1 is SEHNR and CDR2 is FQNEAQ (reference sequence). This CDR3 region has 14 residues. V lost 3 bases and J lost 3, with 12 bases in between. This CDR3 reads CASSLAGTLYEQYF. Written as DNA, the CDR3 is TGTGCCAGCAGCTTGGCCGGGACCCTCTACGAGCAGTACTTC.

The J gene is TRBJ2-2, the V gene TRBV4-3; D is unclear. Germline values: CDR1 LGHNA, CDR2 YSLEER. V was pared by 6 bases and J by 5 bases, with 10 bases between. CDR3 length: 13 amino acids. Here the CDR3 reads CASRAVTTGELFF. In DNA, the CDR3 is TGCGCCAGCAGGGCAGTAACTACCGGGGAGCTGTTTTTT.

The V and J genes are TRBV13 and TRBJ2-7; 13 nucleotides align to TRBD2. The CDR3 length is 15 residues. With V trimmed by 5 bases and J by 5 bases, 6 bases remained unmatched. CDR1 PRHDT and CDR2 FYEKMQ come from the germline V gene (reference sequence). This CDR3 reads CASSPRTSGRDEQYF. CDR3 DNA: TGTGCCAGCAGCCCCCGGACTAGCGGGAGAGACGAGCAGTACTTC.

The chain uses TRBV2 and TRBJ2-7, with D possibly being TRBD2 (6 bases). CDR1 SNHLY and CDR2 FYNNEI come from the germline V gene. Trimming took off 2 bases at V and 3 bases at J, with 20 bases between the two ends. This CDR3 contains 17 residues. Here the CDR3 DNA reads TGTGCCAGCAGTGAACAGGTTGGTAGCGGAAGTTTCTACGAGCAGTACTTC. It is translated as CASSEQVGSGSFYEQYF. Based on the CDR3 plus reference TRBV2 and TRBJ2-7, the full variable domain is EPEVTQTPSHQVTQMGQEVILRCVPISNHLYFYWYRQILGQKVEFLVSFYNNEISEKSEIFDDQFSVERPDGSNFTLKIRSTKLEDSAMYFCASSEQVGSGSFYEQYFGPGTRLTVT.

V and J are TRBV7-3 and TRBJ2-1, with a tentative D call TRBD2 (5 bases). V lost 1 base and J 5 bases, leaving 12 bases between the germline ends. This CDR3 region has 15 residues. Germline loops: CDR1 SGHTA, CDR2 FQGTGA. CDR3 protein: CASSLRPAVHNEQFF. CDR3 nucleotide sequence: TGTGCCAGCAGCTTAAGGCCAGCGGTACACAATGAGCAGTTCTTC.

V usage is TRBV11-2 and J usage is TRBJ2-7; D is ambiguous. V lost 1 base to trimming and J lost 3 bases, with 16 bases between them. Germline V lookup: CDR1 SGHAT, CDR2 FQNNGV. This CDR3 region has 16 residues. CDR3 nucleotides: TGTGCCAGCAGCTTAGTTTTACGTGGAGTACTCTACGAGCAGTACTTC. As protein: CASSLVLRGVLYEQYF. The full variable domain, completed using reference TRBV11-2 and TRBJ2-7, is EAGVAQSPRYKIIEKRQSVAFWCNPISGHATLYWYQQILGQGPKLLIQFQNNGVVDDSQLPKDRFSAERLKGVDSTLKIQPAKLEDSAVYLCASSLVLRGVLYEQYFGPGTRLTVT.

V and J are TRBV27 and TRBJ1-2; D is unclear. The CDR3 contains 16 residues. Deletions cut 5 bases from V and 8 bases from J, with 24 bases between. Germline V CDR1 and CDR2: MNHEY, SMNVEV (reference sequence). The CDR3 loop reads CASSLSYRGRGSGYTF. The CDR3 DNA sequence: TGTGCCAGCAGTCTAAGCTACAGAGGGCGTGGGTCCGGCTACACCTTC.

This clone was detected only once. CDR3 coding DNA: TGTGCCAGCATTGCTTCGTGGCGGATTAATCAGCCCCAGCATTTT. This sequence encodes CASIASWRINQPQHF. This chain links TRBV27 with TRBJ1-5; D gene uncertain. Trimming left V 7 bases short and J 4 bases short, with 17 bases between. Germline lookup yields CDR1 MNHEY and CDR2 SMNVEV (reference sequence). This CDR3 region has 15 residues.

V and J are TRBV5-5 and TRBJ1-4, with D perhaps matching TRBD1 (5 bases). Germline V gene lookup returns CDR1 SGHKS and CDR2 YYEKEE (reference sequence). The CDR3 covers 15 residues. V shed 4 bases and J shed 8 bases, with 18 bases lying between them. CDR3 loop: CASSLYGGLGEKLFF. DNA for the CDR3: TGTGCCAGCAGCCTCTATGGGGGGTTGGGAGAAAAACTGTTTTTT. Full variable domain (remainder filled in from reference TRBV5-5 and TRBJ1-4): DAGVTQSPTHLIKTRGQQVTLRCSPISGHKSVSWYQQVLGQGPQFIFQYYEKEERGRGNFPDRFSARQFPNYSSELNVNALLLGDSALYLCASSLYGGLGEKLFFGSGTQLSVL.

This clone appeared a single time. The chain couples TRBV6-5 to TRBJ1-1; 7 bases align to TRBD1. Germline V gives CDR1 MNHEY, CDR2 SVGAGI. The V segment lost 6 bases and the J segment 3 bases; nucleotides outside the gene matches: 4. The CDR3 is made up of 13 amino acids. CDR3 nucleotide sequence: TGTGCCAGCAGCCAAGACAGGGACACTGAAGCTTTCTTT. Encoded protein: CASSQDRDTEAFF.

V and J are TRBV7-9 and TRBJ1-2; D not certain. Between the trimmed V and J ends, which lost 4 bases and 7 bases, there was a span of 13 bases. The CDR3 has 13 amino acids. Germline CDR1 and CDR2: SEHNR and FQNEAQ (reference sequence). CDR3 sequence: CASSSVVVSGYTF. The CDR3 coding sequence is TGTGCCAGCAGCTCTGTGGTAGTAAGTGGCTACACCTTC.

The CDR3 region has the DNA TGTGCCAGCAGCCAGGAGTTATGGCGGGAGGGTTTCGGGGAGCTGTTTTTT. It translates to CASSQELWREGFGELFF. The chain joins TRBV5-4 to TRBJ2-2, with 9 bases fitting TRBD2. The CDR3 runs to 17 residues. Looked up from germline, CDR1 is SGHNT and CDR2 is YYREEE (reference sequence). V shed 4 bases, J shed 7 bases, and the junction held 14 bases outside the gene matches.

This rearrangement joins TRBV7-9 to TRBJ1-5, with TRBD1 identical over 7 bases. This CDR3 is built from 15 residues. V lost 5 bases to trimming and J lost 4 bases; unmatched junction nucleotides: 8. From germline, CDR1 is SEHNR and CDR2 FQNEAQ (reference sequence). CDR3 nucleotide sequence: TGTGCCAGCAGCAATGGGACAGTAGTAAATCAGCCCCAGCATTTT. Translation gives CASSNGTVVNQPQHF.

On this clone: One junction end disagrees with the germline gene, perhaps due to a read error. The chain uses TRBV29-1 and TRBJ1-2; D is unclear. Germline values: CDR1 SQVTM, CDR2 ANQGSEA. The CDR3 length is 16 residues. The CDR3: CSVGADREGPKYGYTF. CDR3 nucleotides: TGCAGCGTTGGGGCTGACCGGGAGGGTCCTAAGTATGGCTACACCTTC.

Details on this clone: The sample contains more than one DNA sequence encoding this CDR3. This sequence joins TRBV9 and TRBJ1-1, with D unclear. In germline, CDR1 is SGDLS, CDR2 YYNGEE. Trimming cost V 0 bases and J 4 bases, with 7 bases left between them. The CDR3 runs to 13 residues. The CDR3 loop is CASSVGGFTEAFF. The CDR3, as DNA: TGTGCCAGCAGCGTAGGGGGATTCACTGAAGCTTTCTTT.

Concerning this clone: Other DNA sequences in the same sample also yield this CDR3. The chain employs TRBV4-1 and TRBJ1-5, with TRBD1 identical over 11 bases. The V gene's germline CDR1 is MGHRA and CDR2 YSYEKL. V lost 3 bases to trimming and J lost 7 bases; unmatched junction nucleotides: 5. This CDR3 has 15 residues. The CDR3 DNA reads as TGCGCCAGCAGCCAGGACAGGGGGCTGGGGCAGCCCCAGCATTTT. This translates into CASSQDRGLGQPQHF.

V gene TRBV15 combines with J gene TRBJ2-1, with 9 bases that match TRBD1. Germline V gene data show CDR1 as LNHNV and CDR2 as YYDKDF (reference sequence). The length of the CDR3 is 13 residues. Trimming at V came to 9 bases and at J to 5 bases, leaving 5 bases not matched to a gene. The CDR3: CATGDRVNNEQFF. DNA of the CDR3: TGTGCCACGGGGGACAGGGTGAACAATGAGCAGTTCTTC.

The chain combines TRBV28 with TRBJ2-7; no firm D call. Germline-derived CDR1 and CDR2 are MDHEN and SYDVKM. This CDR3 spans 14 amino acids. The germline V and J ends were trimmed by 3 bases and 4 bases, with 13 bases remaining between them. CDR3 nucleotide sequence: TGTGCCAGCAGTTTCGGTGGGCCCGGGTACGAGCAGTACTTC. Protein product: CASSFGGPGYEQYF.

The chain employs TRBV6-4 and TRBJ1-1, with D hard to call. The CDR3 is 16 residues long. The V gene lost 6 bases and the J gene lost 0 bases, with 17 bases spanning the gap. CDR1 MRHNA and CDR2 SNTAGT come from the germline V gene. As DNA, the CDR3 is TGTGCCAGCAGGGAAAACTCCGGGGTACTGAACACTGAAGCTTTCTTT. This translates into CASRENSGVLNTEAFF.

This chain links TRBV2 with TRBJ2-5, with 7 nucleotides matching TRBD1. V lost 8 bases, J lost 5 bases, and 20 bases stayed unmatched. CDR1 is SNHLY and CDR2 is FYNNEI in the germline V gene. CDR3 length: 17 residues. CDR3: CASLGFGTEKGDETQYF. In DNA form, the CDR3 reads TGTGCCAGCTTGGGATTCGGGACAGAGAAAGGGGATGAGACCCAGTACTTC.

V and J are TRBV19 and TRBJ2-1; D assignment may be TRBD1 or TRBD2 (5 bases each). This CDR3 is built from 15 residues. With 1 base removed from V and 7 bases from J, the gap between germline ends came to 14 bases. Looked up from germline, CDR1 is LNHDA and CDR2 is SQIVND (reference sequence). In DNA, the CDR3 is TGTGCCAGTAGTATAGTTGCAGGGAGTTTGAATGAGCAGTTCTTC. Its protein product is CASSIVAGSLNEQFF.

The J gene is TRBJ2-1, the V gene TRBV5-1; 9 nucleotides line up with TRBD1. Germline V gene lookup returns CDR1 SGHRS and CDR2 YFSETQ. Trimming removed 4 bases from V and 7 bases from J; junction bases left unmatched: 9. CDR3 length: 15 residues. The CDR3 bases are TGCGCCAGCAGCCAGGGGACAGGGATAGGGAATGAGCAGTTCTTC. The encoded protein is CASSQGTGIGNEQFF. The full variable domain, its missing parts supplied by reference TRBV5-1 and TRBJ2-1, is KAGVTQTPRYLIKTRGQQVTLSCSPISGHRSVSWYQQTPGQGLQFLFEYFSETQRNKGNFPGRFSGRQFSNSRSEMNVSTLELGDSALYLCASSQGTGIGNEQFFGPGTRLTVL.

Of note for this clone: This specimen includes other DNA sequences encoding the same CDR3. The J gene is TRBJ2-5, the V gene TRBV11-2; 7 bases map to TRBD1. The CDR3 loop spans 14 amino acids. Germline V CDR1 and CDR2: SGHAT, FQNNGV. Trimming removed 1 base from V and 2 bases from J; junction bases left unmatched: 1. Written as DNA, the CDR3 is TGTGCCAGCAGCTTAGTCAGGGGGCAAGAGACCCAGTACTTC. Translated, it gives CASSLVRGQETQYF.

This chain joins TRBV27 and TRBJ1-6; tentative D call: TRBD1 (5 bases). The germline V gene encodes CDR1 MNHEY and CDR2 SMNVEV (reference sequence). The CDR3 runs to 14 residues. Trimming took 6 bases from V and 4 from J, leaving 10 bases between them. The CDR3 DNA sequence: TGTGCCAGCAGCCGGGACCTGTATAATTCACCCCTCCACTTT. It specifies CASSRDLYNSPLHF.

The chain recombines TRBV19 with TRBJ2-7; D is undetermined. The CDR3 runs to 15 residues. The V end was cut by 3 bases, the J end by 2 bases, with 14 bases between. Germline V gene data show CDR1 as LNHDA and CDR2 as SQIVND (reference sequence). CDR3 bases: TGTGCCAGTAGTATTGGAGCTGGCTACCCCTACGAGCAGTACTTC. Translated: CASSIGAGYPYEQYF.

V usage is TRBV7-8 and J usage is TRBJ1-3; D remains unclear. Deletions cut 3 bases from V and 0 bases from J, with 9 bases between. This CDR3 contains 15 residues. CDR1 and CDR2 (germline): SGHVS, FQNEAQ. The chain's CDR3 is CASSLGKSSGNTIYF. The CDR3 DNA reads as TGTGCCAGCAGCTTGGGGAAGAGCTCTGGAAACACCATATATTTT.